The following is a T cell receptor (beta chain) sequence with its context. The CDR3 sequence is 17 residues long. Germline V gene data show CDR1 as SQVTM and CDR2 as ANQGSEA. V lost 0 bases and J lost 4; bases outside the gene matches: 7. Sequencing used immunoSEQ v3.0 at survey level. Sequencing used immunoSEQ multiplex PCR; TCRdb keeps in-frame clones, though not all of them. Among 20,000 or so clones, about 86% were seen once, and the ten largest hold more than 15%. The record originates from a study of long-term antiretroviral therapy in people with HIV. From each donor, at least one pre-ART PBMC sample and at least two post-ART PBMC samples were obtained.

This clonotype originated in a woman between 18 and 29 years old with HIV. V is TRBV29-1 and J is TRBJ2-1; 12 bases are shared with TRBD2. The sample consisted of unsorted PBMCs, taken at the start of antiretroviral therapy, before treatment. The CDR3 DNA reads as TGCAGCGTTGAAGATTTGACTAGCGGGAGTAGGTACAATGAGCAGTTCTTC. This translates into CSVEDLTSGSRYNEQFF.